This is a list of T cell receptor beta chains from one sample in a study of cytomegalovirus exposure and HLA in healthy donors. Only in-frame clones appear in the TCRdb table, and some are missing; sequencing was by immunoSEQ multiplex PCR. The sample holds 110,000 or so clones, approximately 81% seen once. The sample was PBMCs. All receptors come from a woman aged 40 to 50 in good health and CMV-seronegative. Both conserved end residues are trimmed from each CDR3.

CDR3,V,J
ASSPSTGTYEQY,TRBV7-6,TRBJ2-7
ASGQGASTDTQY,TRBV19,TRBJ2-3
ASTRGSNTEAF,TRBV6-1,TRBJ1-1
ASEPGLNYGYT,TRBV19,TRBJ1-2
ASSPPGTGSSYEQY,TRBV4-3,TRBJ2-7
ASRILSTEAF,TRBV28,TRBJ1-1
ASSQEGGASYEQY,TRBV11-3,TRBJ2-7
ASSGGGDTDTQY,TRBV5-1,TRBJ2-3
ASSGDRGYEQY,TRBV7-9,NA
ASSFAGAEQY,TRBV11-2,TRBJ2-7
ASSPTGGYTEAF,TRBV11-2,TRBJ1-1
ASSLIAGSSYNEQF,TRBV28,TRBJ2-1
ASTRDWRRNEQF,TRBV27,TRBJ2-1
ASSYVQGSEQY,TRBV6-6,TRBJ2-7
AWSPGRGTGANYGYT,TRBV30,TRBJ1-2